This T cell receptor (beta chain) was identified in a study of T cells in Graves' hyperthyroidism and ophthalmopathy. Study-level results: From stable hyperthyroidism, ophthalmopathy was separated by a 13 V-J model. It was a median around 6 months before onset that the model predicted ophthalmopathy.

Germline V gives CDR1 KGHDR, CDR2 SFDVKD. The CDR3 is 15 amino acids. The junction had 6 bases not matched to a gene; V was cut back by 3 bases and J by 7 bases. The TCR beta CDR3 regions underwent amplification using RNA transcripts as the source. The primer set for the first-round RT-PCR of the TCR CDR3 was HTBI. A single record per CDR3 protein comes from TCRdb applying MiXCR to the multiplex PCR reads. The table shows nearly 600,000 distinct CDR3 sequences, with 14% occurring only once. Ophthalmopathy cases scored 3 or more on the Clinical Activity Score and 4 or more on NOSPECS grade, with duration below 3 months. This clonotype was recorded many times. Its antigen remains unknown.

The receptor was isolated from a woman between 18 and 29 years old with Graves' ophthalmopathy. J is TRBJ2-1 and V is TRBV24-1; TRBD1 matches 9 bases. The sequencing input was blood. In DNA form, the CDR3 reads TGTGCCACCAGTGATCCGGGACAGGGTGAGAATGAGCAGTTCTTC. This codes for CATSDPGQGENEQFF.